These T cell receptor beta chains were read from a single sample in a study of blood T cell repertoires in COVID-19. Sequencing was performed with immunoSEQ multiplex PCR; in TCRdb, only in-frame clones are kept and a portion is missing. Of about 100,000 clones listed, 85% to 90% are singletons. The sequenced sample consisted of peripheral blood. These receptors all stem from a human donor in a cohort sampled during active COVID-19. Both conserved end residues are part of each CDR3. D genes are given only for firm matches. Size tells how often a clone was seen (once, few, many) or the class of an expanded clone, and some rows leave it out.

- | TRBJ2-7 | - | TRBV14 | CASSQDRQTGQYF | TGTGCCAGCAGCCAAGATCGTCAAACGGGGCAGTACTTC
few | TRBJ1-3 | - | TRBV4-1 | CASSQGWLNTIYF | TGCGCCAGCAGCCAGGGCTGGCTAAACACCATATATTTT
- | TRBJ1-2 | - | TRBV27 | CASSSSRVFSYGYTF | TGTGCCAGCAGCTCATCTCGGGTTTTTAGCTATGGCTACACCTTC
- | TRBJ2-3 | TRBD2 | TRBV2 | CASPGTSGRAGPDTQYF | TGTGCCAGCCCCGGGACTAGCGGGAGGGCCGGACCAGATACGCAGTATTTT
- | TRBJ2-7 | TRBD2 | TRBV3-1/TRBV3-2 | CASSQTLKLGLSYEQYF | TGTGCCAGCAGCCAAACCTTAAAACTGGGACTATCTTACGAGCAGTACTTC
- | TRBJ2-7 | - | TRBV28 | CASSLSPSHEQYF | TGTGCCAGCAGTTTATCTCCCTCCCACGAGCAGTACTTC
- | TRBJ1-1 | - | TRBV19 | CASIGRLGALNTEAFF | TGTGCCAGTATAGGCCGGTTGGGGGCTTTGAACACTGAAGCTTTCTTT
- | TRBJ1-5 | TRBD1 | TRBV6-6 | CASSGQGGGNQPQHF | TGTGCCAGCAGCGGACAGGGAGGTGGCAATCAGCCCCAGCATTTT
- | TRBJ2-1 | - | TRBV19 | CASSPLGYNEQFF | TGTGCCAGTAGCCCTCTCGGCTACAATGAGCAGTTCTTC
few | TRBJ1-1 | - | TRBV5-5 | CASSPTNAEAFF | TGTGCCAGCAGCCCGACTAACGCTGAAGCTTTCTTT
- | TRBJ1-2 | - | TRBV19 | CASSGAFGYTF | TGTGCCAGTAGTGGGGCATTCGGCTACACCTTC
- | TRBJ2-7 | - | TRBV5-6 | CASSLTRLGRQGGYEQYF | TGTGCCAGCAGCCTGACTCGTCTGGGGCGGCAGGGTGGATACGAGCAGTACTTC
- | TRBJ1-5 | - | TRBV28 | CASRPLGQPQHF | TGTGCCAGCAGACCTCTCGGGCAGCCCCAGCATTTT
- | TRBJ2-1 | TRBD2 | TRBV28 | CASRPGETSRNQFF | TGTGCCAGCAGACCTGGGGAGACTAGCCGAAATCAGTTCTTC
- | TRBJ1-5 | - | TRBV6-1 | CASSDRTGAGPRPQHF | TGTGCCAGCAGTGATCGCACCGGTGCCGGTCCTCGGCCCCAGCATTTT
- | TRBJ2-2 | TRBD2 | TRBV6-5 | CASMEKAGDTGELFF | TGTGCCAGCATGGAAAAAGCGGGAGACACCGGGGAGCTGTTTTTT
- | TRBJ2-1 | - | TRBV30 | CAWSVLIRPITGSNEQFF | TGTGCCTGGAGTGTGCTAATTCGCCCGATCACAGGGTCTAATGAGCAGTTCTTC
- | TRBJ2-2 | TRBD2 | TRBV7-6 | CASSFSGRGGTGELFF | TGTGCCAGCAGCTTCAGCGGGAGGGGGGGCACCGGGGAGCTGTTTTTT
- | TRBJ2-2 | TRBD2 | TRBV13 | CASSSLRLVAGVAGELFF | TGTGCCAGCAGCTCGCTCCGGCTGGTAGCGGGAGTGGCCGGGGAGCTGTTTTTT
- | TRBJ1-5 | - | TRBV27 | CASSSPGYSNQPQHF | TGTGCCAGCAGTTCCCCAGGGTATAGCAATCAGCCCCAGCATTTT
once | TRBJ2-3 | TRBD2 | TRBV11-2 | CASSLGGSGVDTQYF | TGTGCCAGCAGCTTAGGCGGGAGCGGTGTTGATACGCAGTATTTT
few | TRBJ2-2 | - | TRBV7-9 | CASSLVTGSNTGELFF | TGTGCCAGCAGCTTAGTGACGGGGTCGAACACCGGGGAGCTGTTTTTT
- | TRBJ2-4 | TRBD1 | TRBV10-2 | CASSSRTGLAKNIQYF | TGCGCCAGCAGTAGTAGGACAGGTTTAGCCAAAAACATTCAGTACTTC
- | TRBJ1-6 | - | TRBV21-1 | CATPSAQGASLPLHF | TGTGCCACCCCGTCGGCACAGGGGGCTAGTTTGCCCCTCCACTTT
- | TRBJ1-3 | - | TRBV5-3 | CARSRDTGGNTIYF | TGTGCCAGAAGCCGGGATACGGGTGGAAACACCATATATTTT
- | TRBJ2-6 | TRBD2 | TRBV2 | CASSKPSGGISGANVLTF | TGTGCCAGCAGCAAGCCTAGCGGAGGGATCTCTGGGGCCAACGTCCTGACTTTC
- | TRBJ1-2 | - | TRBV28 | CASSPGGARYGYTF | TGTGCCAGCAGTCCGGGGGGCGCAAGATATGGCTACACCTTC
- | TRBJ1-5 | TRBD1 | TRBV11-2 | CASSVTGGGGQPQHF | TGTGCCAGCAGCGTTACAGGGGGTGGGGGTCAGCCCCAGCATTTT
- | TRBJ2-7 | TRBD1 | TRBV28 | CASSWGQGASYEQYF | TGTGCCAGCAGTTGGGGACAGGGGGCCTCCTACGAGCAGTACTTC
- | TRBJ2-2 | TRBD2 | TRBV2 | CASSLTSGRAGGELFF | TGTGCCAGCAGTCTGACTAGCGGGAGGGCAGGTGGGGAGCTGTTTTTT
- | TRBJ1-2 | - | TRBV25-1 | CASSEGGNNYGYTF | TGTGCCAGCAGTGAAGGAGGGAACAACTATGGCTACACCTTC
- | TRBJ1-1 | TRBD1 | TRBV6-1 | CASREETGPTEAFF | TGTGCCAGCAGGGAAGAGACAGGGCCCACTGAAGCTTTCTTT
many | TRBJ2-7 | TRBD1 | TRBV11-2 | CASTHTGGTYEQYF | TGTGCCAGCACCCATACAGGGGGAACCTACGAGCAGTACTTC
- | TRBJ1-2 | - | TRBV10-3 | CAISESMAASTF | TGTGCCATCAGTGAGTCAATGGCCGCATCCACCTTC
- | TRBJ2-7 | TRBD2 | TRBV7-8 | CASSRGLAGVPSYEQYF | TGTGCCAGCAGCCGGGGACTAGCGGGAGTCCCTTCCTACGAGCAGTACTTC
- | TRBJ2-3 | - | TRBV18 | CASSPPNTDTQYF | TGTGCCAGCTCACCACCTAACACAGATACGCAGTATTTT
- | TRBJ1-1 | TRBD1 | TRBV18 | CASSQDRGEAFF | TGTGCCAGCTCACAGGACAGGGGTGAAGCTTTCTTT
- | TRBJ1-5 | TRBD1 | TRBV19 | CASSMDRGWNQPQHF | TGTGCCAGTAGTATGGACAGGGGTTGGAATCAGCCCCAGCATTTT
- | TRBJ2-7 | TRBD2 | TRBV7-3 | CASSLRGASGRSSYEQYF | TGTGCCAGCAGCTTACGCGGTGCTAGCGGGAGAAGCTCCTACGAGCAGTACTTC
- | TRBJ2-5 | - | TRBV5-6 | CASSPSTRETQYF | TGTGCCAGCAGCCCGTCAACTCGGGAGACCCAGTACTTC
- | TRBJ2-7 | TRBD2 | TRBV6-6 | CASSALALEQYF | TGTGCCAGCAGCGCACTAGCGCTCGAGCAGTACTTC
- | TRBJ2-7 | - | TRBV6-1 | CASSDGAGGNEQYF | TGTGCCAGCAGTGACGGAGCAGGGGGGAACGAGCAGTACTTC
- | TRBJ2-1 | - | TRBV10-3 | CAISESPRDPPSPYNEQFF | TGTGCCATCAGTGAGTCGCCAAGAGACCCCCCTAGCCCTTACAATGAGCAGTTCTTC
- | TRBJ2-7 | - | TRBV19 | CASSIGGFAYEQYF | TGTGCCAGTAGTATCGGGGGTTTTGCCTACGAGCAGTACTTC